One and the same sample provided the 15 T cell receptor beta chains below, sequenced in a study of T cells in Graves' hyperthyroidism and ophthalmopathy (dated by TCRdb to between 2019 and 2020). Receptors were amplified or captured by multiplex PCR. The sequencing machine was an Illumina HiSeq 2000. The TCR beta CDR3 regions were amplified from the RNA transcripts. For the first round of RT-PCR on the TCR CDR3, the HTBI primer set was used together with the Qiagen OneStep RT-PCR kit. Clones were called with MiXCR by TCRdb after fastp trimmed the public reads at Q25, and only in-frame beta chains were retained. Each entry is one CDR3 protein sequence, shown with its most common DNA and genes. This sample holds over 500,000 distinct CDR3 sequences; 15% to 20% were observed only once. 25% to 30% of the sample is in the top ten clones. Sequenced sample: blood. These receptors originate from a young woman with Graves' ophthalmopathy.

V usage is TRBV29-1 and J usage is TRBJ2-4; D gene unclear. CDR1 is SQVTM and CDR2 is ANQGSEA in the germline V gene. The length of the CDR3 is 15 residues. With 7 bases removed from V and 1 base from J, the gap between germline ends came to 17 bases. CDR3 amino acids: CSASVSRSAKNIQYF. CDR3 DNA sequence: TGCAGCGCATCCGTCTCTCGCTCGGCCAAAAACATTCAGTACTTC.

This clonotype was recorded a few times. The chain combines TRBV6-2 or TRBV6-3 with TRBJ2-7, with 9 positions matching TRBD2. CDR1 and CDR2 from the germline V gene are MNHEY and SVGEGT. The trim removed 2 bases at V and 5 bases at J, leaving 10 bases unmatched. This CDR3 has 16 amino acids. The CDR3 spells CASSYEGYSGSNEQYF. As DNA, the CDR3 is TGTGCCAGCAGTTACGAGGGTTATAGCGGGAGTAACGAGCAGTACTTC.

This clonotype came up a few times. The chain is built from TRBV27 and TRBJ2-7, with 9 positions matching TRBD2. The germline CDR1 and CDR2 sequences are MNHEY and SMNVEV (reference sequence). J was trimmed by 5 bases and V by 3 bases; bases with no gene match: 11. This CDR3 spans 16 amino acids. The CDR3: CASSLRHSGRGDEQYF. In DNA form, the CDR3 reads TGTGCCAGCAGTTTGCGTCATAGCGGGAGAGGCGACGAGCAGTACTTC.

Points on this clonotype: This may be a read error: a much more frequent sequence differs by one nucleotide. The chain links TRBV7-2 to TRBJ2-7; 8 bases agree with TRBD1. The CDR3 extends over 16 amino acids. Germline-derived CDR1 and CDR2 are SGHTA and FQGNSA. The CDR3 is CSSSPGGGSPTAEQYF. The CDR3 DNA reads TGTTCCAGCAGCCCAGGGGGCGGCTCCCCGACGGCCGAGCAGTACTTC.

J is TRBJ2-3 and V is TRBV11-2, with D possibly being TRBD1 (6 bases). This CDR3 contains 15 residues. With 5 bases removed from V and 2 bases from J, the gap between germline ends came to 14 bases. Germline CDR1 and CDR2: SGHAT and FQNNGV. CDR3 coding DNA: TGTGCCAGCAGCCCAAACAGGGCAGCCACAGATACGCAGTATTTT. This sequence encodes CASSPNRAATDTQYF.

The rearrangement uses TRBV5-8 and TRBJ2-7; 7 nucleotides line up with TRBD1. CDR1 is SGHTS, CDR2 YDEGEE, per germline. The CDR3 has 16 amino acids. V lost 3 bases and J lost 2; bases outside the gene matches: 11. CDR3 residues: CASSYWGRGSTYEQYF. The CDR3 coding sequence is TGTGCCAGCAGCTATTGGGGCAGGGGGTCTACCTACGAGCAGTACTTC. Variable domain in full (rest from reference TRBV5-8 and TRBJ2-7): EAGVTQSPTHLIKTRGQQATLRCSPISGHTSVYWYQQALGLGLQFLLWYDEGEERNRGNFPPRFSGRQFPNYSSELNVNALELEDSALYLCASSYWGRGSTYEQYFGPGTRLTVT.

The chain couples TRBV19 to TRBJ2-7; no firm D call. Deletions cut 6 bases from V and 0 bases from J, with 15 bases between. CDR1 and CDR2 from the germline V gene are LNHDA and SQIVND (reference sequence). The CDR3 consists of 15 residues. The CDR3 DNA follows: TGTGCCAGTAGCAATGGGAAAGGCGCCTCCTACGAGCAGTACTTC. Its protein is CASSNGKGASYEQYF.

The sample holds a few counts of this clonotype. The chain carries TRBV7-2 and TRBJ2-7; TRBD2 agrees at 8 bases. The J segment lost 6 bases and the V segment lost 5 bases, leaving 12 bases of the junction unmatched. The CDR3 loop spans 15 amino acids. Per germline, CDR1 SGHTA and CDR2 FQGNSA. CDR3 coding DNA: TGTGCCAGCAGCATTATTTGGGCCGGGAGGGGCGAGCAGTACTTC. Amino acid sequence: CASSIIWAGRGEQYF.

This chain connects TRBV6-4 to TRBJ1-5; unclear D gene. Trimming stripped 2 bases from V and 3 bases from J, with 5 bases between. This CDR3 comprises 13 residues. The germline CDR1 and CDR2 sequences are MRHNA and SNTAGT. The CDR3 DNA is TGTGCCAGCAGTGACGGCGACAATCAGCCCCAGCATTTT. Translation gives CASSDGDNQPQHF.

The chain has TRBV20-1 and TRBJ2-1; no firm D call. This CDR3 has 14 amino acids. Between the trimmed V and J ends, which lost 6 bases and 7 bases, there was a span of 19 bases. Germline V lookup: CDR1 DFQATT, CDR2 SNEGSKA (reference sequence). The CDR3 protein is CSAHPPGVENEQFF. The CDR3 region has the DNA TGCAGTGCCCACCCCCCGGGCGTAGAGAATGAGCAGTTCTTC.

The chain carries TRBV20-1 and TRBJ1-2, with 10 bases fitting TRBD1. CDR1 and CDR2 (germline): DFQATT, SNEGSKA (reference sequence). V was clipped by 2 bases and J by 4 bases; unmatched bases: 4. CDR3 length: 14 amino acids. This CDR3 is CSARRDRGFYGYTF. The CDR3, as DNA: TGCAGTGCTAGAAGGGACAGGGGCTTCTATGGCTACACCTTC.

This clonotype was detected many times. The V call is TRBV3-1, the J call TRBJ1-1; 7 nucleotides align to TRBD1. This CDR3 spans 14 amino acids. Germline V gene sequence: CDR1 LGHDT, CDR2 YNNKEL (reference sequence). V lost 1 base and J lost 7; bases outside the gene matches: 6. CDR3 sequence reads: CASSQAPGQREAFF. DNA of the CDR3: TGTGCCAGCAGCCAAGCACCGGGACAGCGTGAAGCTTTCTTT.

The sample holds many counts of this clonotype. This sequence joins TRBV3-1 and TRBJ2-2; the D is unclear. The CDR3 is made up of 13 amino acids. With 1 base removed from V and 6 bases from J, the gap between germline ends came to 6 bases. Germline CDR1 is LGHDT and CDR2 is YNNKEL (reference sequence). For the CDR3, the DNA is TGTGCCAGCAGCCAAGTTCCTTCCGGGGAGCTGTTTTTT. It specifies CASSQVPSGELFF.

In its sample, this clonotype was seen many times. The chain links TRBV7-2 to TRBJ2-3, with D hard to call. Germline CDR1 is SGHTA and CDR2 is FQGNSA. The CDR3 runs 12 residues. Deletions cut 6 bases from V and 3 bases from J, with 7 bases between. In nucleotides, the CDR3 is TGTGCCAGCAGTTTAAGGACAGATACGCAGTATTTT. Residues: CASSLRTDTQYF.

This clonotype was detected only a few times. V gene TRBV27 combines with J gene TRBJ2-7; 10 bases fit TRBD1. This CDR3 is built from 16 residues. V was pared by 0 bases and J by 2 bases, with 4 bases of the junction left unmatched. CDR1 and CDR2 from the germline V gene are MNHEY and SMNVEV (reference sequence). CDR3 in amino acids: CASSLSPGTGAYEQYF. CDR3 nucleotide sequence: TGTGCCAGCAGTTTATCCCCCGGGACAGGGGCCTACGAGCAGTACTTC.